This T cell receptor beta chain was captured by sequencing in a study of T cells after yellow fever vaccination. Study details: Preparing low-cell-number fractions relied on SMART-Seq v4 Ultra Low Input. Notes on the study in general: Post-booster repertoires again held most primary-vaccination clones (about 96% CD4, about 88% CD8). Researchers cautioned that FACS-sorted repertoires could harbor abundant clonotypes contaminating from the bulk population.

This clonotype was detected only a few times. Its antigen is as yet unknown. Trimming stripped 6 bases from V and 9 bases from J, with 15 bases between. CDR3 length: 14 residues. A 5'RACE template-switching step, the method used to make TCR cDNA, added a universal primer site and UMIs. TCRdb reanalysed the 5' RACE reads using MiXCR and keeps one entry per CDR3 protein. The data hold about 400,000 distinct CDR3 sequences, with 11% observed a single time. The sequence was collected from a man aged 18 to 29 who received the YFV17D yellow fever vaccine. V and J are TRBV12-3 or TRBV12-4 and TRBJ1-6; maybe TRBD1 (6 bases). The input for sequencing was PBMCs, taken on the day of the first yellow fever vaccination. This CDR3 reads CASSQQGGLSPLHF. The CDR3 DNA reads TGTGCCAGCAGCCAACAGGGTGGGCTTTCACCCCTCCACTTT.